The 21 T cell receptor beta chains listed next were all sequenced from one sample in a study of blood T cell repertoires in COVID-19. Produced via immunoSEQ multiplex PCR; TCRdb's table is partial and in-frame only. The sample lists some 300,000 clones, around nine tenths occurring once. The sample was PBMCs or T cells enriched from blood (not recorded which). Receptors originate from a woman aged 55-69 years in a cohort exposed to, infected with or recovered from COVID-19 (not recorded which).

This clone was seen once. J is TRBJ2-4 and V is TRBV6-2 or TRBV6-3, with TRBD2 as a possible D gene (6 bases). This CDR3 comprises 15 residues. Trimming took off 5 bases at V and 3 bases at J, with 14 bases between the two ends. Per germline, CDR1 MNHEY and CDR2 SVGEGT. The CDR3 nucleotides read TGTGCCAGCAGTCTCAGGATGGGGGGCAAAAACATTCAGTACTTC. Its protein product is CASSLRMGGKNIQYF.

This sequence joins TRBV6-5 and TRBJ2-5; weak D call: TRBD2 (5 bases). Trimming took 2 bases from V and 5 from J, leaving 18 bases between them. The CDR3 has 16 amino acids. The germline CDR1 and CDR2 sequences are MNHEY and SVGAGI. The CDR3 sequence is CASSYPPGQRDETQYF. The CDR3 bases are TGTGCCAGCAGTTACCCCCCCGGGCAGAGGGATGAGACCCAGTACTTC.

The rearrangement uses TRBV7-8 and TRBJ2-1, with 7 bases matching TRBD2. Germline CDR1 reads SGHVS; CDR2 reads FQNEAQ. This CDR3 has 17 residues. With V trimmed by 0 bases and J by 0 bases, 5 bases remained unmatched. CDR3 nucleotide sequence: TGTGCCAGCAGCTTAGCGGGGGGGAAGAGCTCCTACAATGAGCAGTTCTTC. This encodes CASSLAGGKSSYNEQFF.

The chain links TRBV7-9 to TRBJ1-5; the D is unclear. Deletions cut 5 bases from V and 6 bases from J, with 8 bases between. This CDR3 region has 12 residues. Germline V gives CDR1 SEHNR, CDR2 FQNEAQ (reference sequence). The CDR3 sequence is CASSLIGQPQHF. In DNA form, the CDR3 reads TGTGCCAGCAGCCTCATCGGTCAGCCCCAGCATTTT. Drawing the rest from reference TRBV7-9 and TRBJ1-5, the complete variable domain is DTGVSQNPRHKITKRGQNVTFRCDPISEHNRLYWYRQTLGQGPEFLTYFQNEAQLEKSRLLSDRFSAERPKGSFSTLEIQRTEQGDSAMYLCASSLIGQPQHFGDGTRLSIL.

The table lists this clone with a count of one. This chain connects TRBV18 to TRBJ1-2; 7 bases match TRBD1. V dropped 3 bases and J dropped 6; count of bases not matched to a gene: 7. From germline, CDR1 is KGHSH and CDR2 LQKENI. CDR3 size: 14 residues. CDR3 loop: CASSPGTENHGYTF. CDR3 nucleotide sequence: TGTGCCAGCTCACCCGGGACAGAAAACCATGGCTACACCTTC. The full variable domain, with the rest looked up from reference TRBV18 and TRBJ1-2, is NAGVMQNPRHLVRRRGQEARLRCSPMKGHSHVYWYRQLPEEGLKFMVYLQKENIIDESGMPKERFSAEFPKEGPSILRIQQVVRGDSAAYFCASSPGTENHGYTFGSGTRLTVV.

The rearrangement joins TRBV21-1 to TRBJ2-7; the D segment call TRBD2 is taken from the table without a DNA check. TRBV21-1 is noted as a pseudogene. The CDR3 is 14 amino acids. The CDR3 spells CARVTNALLDEQYF. The CDR3, as DNA: TGTGCCAGGGTTACCAACGCACTCCTGGACGAGCAGTACTTC.

This chain joins TRBV9 and TRBJ2-5; possibly TRBD2 for D (5 bases). This CDR3 region has 16 residues. In germline, CDR1 is SGDLS, CDR2 YYNGEE. V shed 0 bases and J shed 0 bases, with 12 bases lying between them. The CDR3 protein is CASSVASSPYQETQYF. Here the CDR3 DNA reads TGTGCCAGCAGCGTAGCCTCTAGCCCGTACCAAGAGACCCAGTACTTC. Supplemented by reference TRBV9 and TRBJ2-5, the full variable domain reads DSGVTQTPKHLITATGQRVTLRCSPRSGDLSVYWYQQSLDQGLQFLIQYYNGEERAKGNILERFSAQQFPDLHSELNLSSLELGDSALYFCASSVASSPYQETQYFGPGTRLLVL.

This chain links TRBV7-6 with TRBJ2-1, with TRBD1 as a possible D gene (6 bases). Between the trimmed V and J ends, which lost 1 base and 0 bases, there was a span of 10 bases. The CDR3 consists of 16 residues. The germline gives CDR1 SGHVS, CDR2 FNYEAQ. As DNA, the CDR3 is TGTGCCAGCAGCTTAGACAGGGCCTCCTCCTACAATGAGCAGTTCTTC. Its translation: CASSLDRASSYNEQFF.

The chain is built from TRBV27 and TRBJ1-1; D is unclear. The germline V and J ends were trimmed by 8 bases and 1 base, with 17 bases remaining between them. Germline V CDR1 and CDR2: MNHEY, SMNVEV (reference sequence). The CDR3 runs to 15 residues. DNA of the CDR3: TGTGCCAGCGGCCCCCTAAACCGAGGGAACACTGAAGCTTTCTTT. Its translation is CASGPLNRGNTEAFF.

The chain has TRBV5-1 and TRBJ2-1, with D possibly being TRBD2 (6 bases). Trimming shortened V by 6 bases and J by 4 bases, and 14 bases separated the two germline ends. This CDR3 has 14 residues. Germline V lookup: CDR1 SGHRS, CDR2 YFSETQ. This CDR3 is CASTLGGGYNEQFF. For the CDR3, the DNA is TGCGCCAGCACCCTGGGGGGTGGGTACAATGAGCAGTTCTTC.

The chain uses TRBV9 and TRBJ1-3; 9 bases are shared with TRBD1. The CDR3 extends over 17 amino acids. Trimming at V came to 2 bases and at J to 0 bases, leaving 6 bases not matched to a gene. Germline assignment: CDR1 SGDLS and CDR2 YYNGEE. Here the CDR3 DNA reads TGTGCCAGCAGCGTGGTGACAGGGGGAATCTCTGGAAACACCATATATTTT. Residues: CASSVVTGGISGNTIYF.

This sequence joins TRBV28 and TRBJ1-1, with D unclear. Trimming took 6 bases from V and 1 from J, leaving 9 bases between them. The germline gives CDR1 MDHEN, CDR2 SYDVKM. The CDR3 is 13 amino acids. CDR3 sequence reads: CASRLPKNTEAFF. The CDR3 DNA reads TGTGCCAGCAGACTTCCCAAGAACACTGAAGCTTTCTTT.

The gene calls are TRBV28 and TRBJ1-5; the D is unclear. The CDR3 consists of 15 residues. The germline V and J ends were trimmed by 6 bases and 4 bases, with 16 bases remaining between them. Germline V lookup: CDR1 MDHEN, CDR2 SYDVKM. The CDR3 DNA reads TGTGCCAGCAGAGGGCAGGAGCTAGCAAATCAGCCCCAGCATTTT. Its translation is CASRGQELANQPQHF.

The chain carries TRBV25-1 and TRBJ1-4, with D perhaps matching TRBD1 (6 bases). This CDR3 has 17 residues. Trimming cost V 2 bases and J 0 bases, with 13 bases left between them. The germline V gene has CDR1 MGHDK and CDR2 SYGVNS. This chain's CDR3 is CASSEQGRGATNEKLFF. The CDR3 DNA sequence: TGTGCCAGCAGTGAACAGGGGAGAGGTGCAACTAATGAAAAACTGTTTTTT.

The CDR3 reads CATSDSGTEFYEQYF. The DNA of the CDR3 is TGTGCCACCAGTGATTCTGGGACAGAATTCTACGAGCAGTACTTC. The gene calls are TRBV24-1 and TRBJ2-7; 7 nucleotides agree with TRBD1. The V and J ends lost 2 bases and 3 bases, in that order; junction bases with no gene match: 6. Per the germline V gene, CDR1 is KGHDR and CDR2 is SFDVKD. This CDR3 is built from 15 residues.

This clone has a handful of counts. J is TRBJ2-7 and V is TRBV2, with 7 bases aligning to TRBD1. The V gene's germline CDR1 is SNHLY and CDR2 FYNNEI. The junction had 5 bases not matched to a gene; V was cut back by 8 bases and J by 1 base. This CDR3 is 13 amino acids long. DNA of the CDR3: TGTGCCAGCGGTAGGGGGCAATCCTACGAGCAGTACTTC. Amino acids: CASGRGQSYEQYF.

The chain joins TRBV7-3 to TRBJ1-1, with a tentative D call TRBD1 (5 bases). Trimming removed 0 bases from V and 8 bases from J, with 10 bases in between. The CDR3 has 13 residues. CDR1 and CDR2 (germline): SGHTA, FQGTGA. The CDR3: CASSLTKQAEAFF. In nucleotides, the CDR3 is TGTGCCAGCAGCTTAACTAAACAGGCGGAAGCTTTCTTT.

V is TRBV5-6 and J is TRBJ2-3, with 14 bases aligning to TRBD2. CDR3 length equals 19 residues. Germline-derived CDR1 and CDR2 are SGHDT and YYEEEE. The V and J ends lost 0 bases and 2 bases, in that order; junction bases with no gene match: 8. The CDR3 DNA sequence: TGTGCCAGCAGCTTGGGACTAGCGGGAGGGTATACAAACACAGATACGCAGTATTTT. This codes for CASSLGLAGGYTNTDTQYF.

V gene TRBV7-2 combines with J gene TRBJ2-5; possible D gene TRBD2, 6 bases. The CDR3 totals 15 residues. Germline V lookup: CDR1 SGHTA, CDR2 FQGNSA. V shed 5 bases and J shed 4 bases, with 17 bases lying between them. CDR3 region: CASSTHRESGETQYF. DNA of the CDR3: TGTGCCAGCAGCACACATCGGGAGAGCGGAGAGACCCAGTACTTC.

Only a few counts were recorded for this clone. The V call is TRBV9, the J call TRBJ1-3, with 7 bases identical to TRBD1. The ends lost 2 bases at V and 7 bases at J; junction bases unmatched: 9. Looked up from germline, CDR1 is SGDLS and CDR2 is YYNGEE. This CDR3 region has 15 residues. CDR3 nucleotides: TGTGCCAGCAGCGTCTCAGGGGGGATAGGGAACACCATATATTTT. Translating it yields CASSVSGGIGNTIYF.

This chain links TRBV5-4 with TRBJ1-1; perhaps TRBD1 as D (5 bases). The germline V and J ends were trimmed by 2 bases and 1 base, with 12 bases remaining between them. Germline V gene data show CDR1 as SGHNT and CDR2 as YYREEE (reference sequence). The CDR3 has 15 amino acids. CDR3 residues: CASSFSGRGNTEAFF. CDR3 DNA sequence: TGTGCCAGCAGCTTTTCGGGGCGGGGGAACACTGAAGCTTTCTTT. The full variable domain, its missing parts supplied by reference TRBV5-4 and TRBJ1-1, is ETGVTQSPTHLIKTRGQQVTLRCSSQSGHNTVSWYQQALGQGPQFIFQYYREEENGRGNFPPRFSGLQFPNYSSELNVNALELDDSALYLCASSFSGRGNTEAFFGQGTRLTVV.